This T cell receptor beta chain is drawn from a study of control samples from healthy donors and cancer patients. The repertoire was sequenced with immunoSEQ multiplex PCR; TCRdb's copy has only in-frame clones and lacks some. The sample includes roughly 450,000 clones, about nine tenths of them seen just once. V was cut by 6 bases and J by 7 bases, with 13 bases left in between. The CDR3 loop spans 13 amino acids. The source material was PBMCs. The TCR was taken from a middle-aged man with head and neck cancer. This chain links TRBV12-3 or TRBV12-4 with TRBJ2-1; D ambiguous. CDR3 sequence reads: CASSGQTINEQFF. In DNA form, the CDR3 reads TGTGCCAGCAGCGGCCAGACCATAAATGAGCAGTTCTTC.